This section outlines one T cell receptor (beta chain) sequence together with its context. Antigen specificity is unknown. This entry belongs to a study of cytomegalovirus exposure and HLA in healthy donors. Findings of the study overall: A later analysis showed that HLA-associated TCR beta chains had undergone more clonal expansion than equally common others.

The primer mix had 60 Vbeta and 13 Jbeta primers. Sequenced by immunoSEQ multiplex PCR; TCRdb stores in-frame clones only, minus some. The sample carries 150,000 to 200,000 clones, 60% to 80% recorded once. This receptor was obtained from a man aged 18 to 30 in good health and CMV-seropositive. The specimen was PBMCs.

Written as DNA, the CDR3 is TGCGCCAGCAGCTTGGAACAGGGTAGTTATGGCTACACCTTC. Translated: CASSLEQGSYGYTF. This chain uses TRBV5-1 with TRBJ1-2, with a possible D match to TRBD1 (6 bases). Germline CDR1 reads SGHRS; CDR2 reads YFSETQ. The CDR3 spans 14 residues. With 0 bases removed from V and 5 bases from J, the gap between germline ends came to 11 bases. Based on the CDR3 plus reference TRBV5-1 and TRBJ1-2, the full variable domain is KAGVTQTPRYLIKTRGQQVTLSCSPISGHRSVSWYQQTPGQGLQFLFEYFSETQRNKGNFPGRFSGRQFSNSRSEMNVSTLELGDSALYLCASSLEQGSYGYTFGSGTRLTVV.